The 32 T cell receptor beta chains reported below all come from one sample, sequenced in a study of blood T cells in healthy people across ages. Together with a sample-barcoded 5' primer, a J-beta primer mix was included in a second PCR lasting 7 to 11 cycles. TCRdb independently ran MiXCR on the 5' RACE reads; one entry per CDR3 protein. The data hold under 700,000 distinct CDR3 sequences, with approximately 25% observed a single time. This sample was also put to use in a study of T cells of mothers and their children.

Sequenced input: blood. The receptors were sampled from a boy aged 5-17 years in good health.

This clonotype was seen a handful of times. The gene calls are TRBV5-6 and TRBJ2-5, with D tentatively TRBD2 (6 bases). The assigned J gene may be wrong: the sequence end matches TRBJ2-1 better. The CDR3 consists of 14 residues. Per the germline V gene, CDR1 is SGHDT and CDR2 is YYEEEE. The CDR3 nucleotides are TGTGCCAGCACACCGGTGGGGGGTAGCGATGAGCAGTTCTTC. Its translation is CASTPVGGSDEQFF.

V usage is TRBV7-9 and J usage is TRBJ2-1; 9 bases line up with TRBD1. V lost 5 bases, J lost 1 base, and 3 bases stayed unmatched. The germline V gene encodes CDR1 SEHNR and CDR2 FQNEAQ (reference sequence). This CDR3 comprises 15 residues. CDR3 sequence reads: CASSTGTGSYNEQFF. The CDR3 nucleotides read TGTGCCAGCAGCACCGGGACAGGGTCCTACAATGAGCAGTTCTTC.

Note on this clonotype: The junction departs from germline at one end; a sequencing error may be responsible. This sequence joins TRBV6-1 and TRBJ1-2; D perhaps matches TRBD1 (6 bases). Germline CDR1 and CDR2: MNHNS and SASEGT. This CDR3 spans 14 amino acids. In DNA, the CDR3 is TGTGCCAGCACTATAGGGACATCAAACTCTGGCTACACCTTC. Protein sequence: CASTIGTSNSGYTF.

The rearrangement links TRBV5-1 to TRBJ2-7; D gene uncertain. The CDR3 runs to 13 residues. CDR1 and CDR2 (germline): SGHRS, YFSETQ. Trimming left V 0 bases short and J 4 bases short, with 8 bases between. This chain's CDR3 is CASSLEQRYEQYF. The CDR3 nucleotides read TGCGCCAGCAGCTTGGAACAGAGGTACGAGCAGTACTTC.

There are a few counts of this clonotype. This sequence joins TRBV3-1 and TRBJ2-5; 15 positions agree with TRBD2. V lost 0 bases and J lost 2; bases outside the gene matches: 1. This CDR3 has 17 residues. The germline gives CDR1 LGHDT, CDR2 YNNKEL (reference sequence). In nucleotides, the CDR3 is TGTGCCAGCAGCCAAGATGGACTAGCGGGGGGGCAAGAGACCCAGTACTTC. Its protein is CASSQDGLAGGQETQYF.

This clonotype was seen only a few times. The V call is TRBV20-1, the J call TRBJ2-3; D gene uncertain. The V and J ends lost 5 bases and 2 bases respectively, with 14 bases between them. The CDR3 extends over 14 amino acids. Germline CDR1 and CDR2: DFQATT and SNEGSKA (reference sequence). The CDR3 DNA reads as TGCAGTGCTCCAAGGGTGAGATCCACAGATACGCAGTATTTT. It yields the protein CSAPRVRSTDTQYF.

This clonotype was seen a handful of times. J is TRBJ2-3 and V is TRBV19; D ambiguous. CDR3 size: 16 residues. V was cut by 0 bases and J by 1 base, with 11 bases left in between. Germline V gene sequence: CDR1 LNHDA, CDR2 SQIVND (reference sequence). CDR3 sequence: CASSIDQSAGTDTQYF. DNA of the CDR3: TGTGCCAGTAGTATAGATCAGTCCGCGGGCACAGATACGCAGTATTTT. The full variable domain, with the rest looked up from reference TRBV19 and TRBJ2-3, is DGGITQSPKYLFRKEGQNVTLSCEQNLNHDAMYWYRQDPGQGLRLIYYSQIVNDFQKGDIAEGYSVSREKKESFPLTVTSAQKNPTAFYLCASSIDQSAGTDTQYFGPGTRLTVL.

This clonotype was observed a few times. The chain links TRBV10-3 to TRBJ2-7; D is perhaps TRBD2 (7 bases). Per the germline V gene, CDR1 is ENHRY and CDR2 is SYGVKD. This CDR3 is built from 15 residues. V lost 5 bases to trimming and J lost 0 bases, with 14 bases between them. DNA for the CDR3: TGTGCCATCAGTCTAGGGGGAGGGGGCTCCTACGAGCAGTACTTC. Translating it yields CAISLGGGGSYEQYF.

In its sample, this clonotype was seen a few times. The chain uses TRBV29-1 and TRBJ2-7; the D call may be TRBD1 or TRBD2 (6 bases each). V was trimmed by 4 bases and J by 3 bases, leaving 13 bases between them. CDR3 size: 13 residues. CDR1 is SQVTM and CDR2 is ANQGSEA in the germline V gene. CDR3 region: CSVVGGLFYEQYF. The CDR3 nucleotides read TGCAGCGTTGTTGGGGGGCTCTTCTACGAGCAGTACTTC.

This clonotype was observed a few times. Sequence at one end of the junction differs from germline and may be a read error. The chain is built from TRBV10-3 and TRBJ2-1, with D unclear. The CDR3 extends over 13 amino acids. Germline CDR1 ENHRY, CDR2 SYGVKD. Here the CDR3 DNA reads TGTGCCATCAGTGATCCTAGTGAAAATGGGCAGTTCTTC. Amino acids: CAISDPSENGQFF.

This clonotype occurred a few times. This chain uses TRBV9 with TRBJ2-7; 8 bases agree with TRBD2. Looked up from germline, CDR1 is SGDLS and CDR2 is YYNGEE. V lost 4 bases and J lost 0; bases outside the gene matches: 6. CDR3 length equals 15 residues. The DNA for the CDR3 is TGTGCCAGCAGCTCAAGTAGCGGGATCTCCTACGAGCAGTACTTC. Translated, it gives CASSSSSGISYEQYF.

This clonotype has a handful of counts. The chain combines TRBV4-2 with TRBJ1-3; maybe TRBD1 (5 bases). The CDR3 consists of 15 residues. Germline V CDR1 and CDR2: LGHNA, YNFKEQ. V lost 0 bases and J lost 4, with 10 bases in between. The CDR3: CASSQEGPPGNTIYF. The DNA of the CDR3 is TGTGCCAGCAGCCAAGAGGGGCCGCCGGGAAACACCATATATTTT.

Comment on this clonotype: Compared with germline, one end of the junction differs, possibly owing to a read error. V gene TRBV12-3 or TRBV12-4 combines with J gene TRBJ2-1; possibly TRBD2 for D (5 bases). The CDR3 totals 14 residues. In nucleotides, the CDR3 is TGTGCCAGCAGAGCACCGGGATCCTACAATGGGCAGTTCTTC. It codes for CASRAPGSYNGQFF.

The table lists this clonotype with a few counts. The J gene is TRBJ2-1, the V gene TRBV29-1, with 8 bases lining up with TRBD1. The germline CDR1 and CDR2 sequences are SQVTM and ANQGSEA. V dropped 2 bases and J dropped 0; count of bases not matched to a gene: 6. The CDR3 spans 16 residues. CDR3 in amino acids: CSVESYRGSSYNEQFF. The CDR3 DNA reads TGCAGCGTTGAATCGTACAGGGGGTCCTCCTACAATGAGCAGTTCTTC.

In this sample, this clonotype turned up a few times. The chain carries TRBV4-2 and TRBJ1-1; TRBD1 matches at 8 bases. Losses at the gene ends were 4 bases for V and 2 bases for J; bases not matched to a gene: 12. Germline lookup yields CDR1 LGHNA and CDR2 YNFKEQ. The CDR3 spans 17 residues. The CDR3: CASSRPLRGPKNTEAFF. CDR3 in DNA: TGTGCCAGCAGCCGACCACTCAGGGGGCCTAAAAACACTGAAGCTTTCTTT.

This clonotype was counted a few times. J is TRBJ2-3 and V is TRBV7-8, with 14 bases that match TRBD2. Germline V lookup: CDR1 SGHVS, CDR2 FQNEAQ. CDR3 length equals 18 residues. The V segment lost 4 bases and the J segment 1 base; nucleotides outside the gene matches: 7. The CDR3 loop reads CASSSPAGLAGGTDTQYF. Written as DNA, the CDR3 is TGTGCCAGCAGCTCACCCGCGGGACTAGCGGGGGGCACAGATACGCAGTATTTT.

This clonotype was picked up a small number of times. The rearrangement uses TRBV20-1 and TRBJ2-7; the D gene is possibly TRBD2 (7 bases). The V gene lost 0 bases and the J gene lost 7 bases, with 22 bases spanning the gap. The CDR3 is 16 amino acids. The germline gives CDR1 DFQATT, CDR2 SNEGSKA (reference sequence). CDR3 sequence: CSARDVPWGGMGEQYF. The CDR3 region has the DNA TGCAGTGCTAGAGATGTCCCGTGGGGGGGCATGGGTGAGCAGTACTTC.

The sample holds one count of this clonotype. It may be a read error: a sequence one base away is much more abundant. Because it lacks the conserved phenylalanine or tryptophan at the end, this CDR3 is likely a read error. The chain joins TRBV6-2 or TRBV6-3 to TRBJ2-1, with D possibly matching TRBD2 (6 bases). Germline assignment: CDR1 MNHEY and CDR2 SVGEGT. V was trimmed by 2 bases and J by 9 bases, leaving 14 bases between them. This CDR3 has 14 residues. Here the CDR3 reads CASSYIGGVGEQFS. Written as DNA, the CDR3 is TGTGCCAGCAGTTACATTGGAGGGGTCGGTGAGCAGTTCTCC.

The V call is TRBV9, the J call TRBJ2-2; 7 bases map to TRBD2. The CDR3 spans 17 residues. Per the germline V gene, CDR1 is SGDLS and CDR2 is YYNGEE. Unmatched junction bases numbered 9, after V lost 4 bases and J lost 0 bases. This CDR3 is CASSNNRDYPNTGELFF. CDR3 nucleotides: TGTGCCAGCAGCAATAACCGGGACTATCCGAACACCGGGGAGCTGTTTTTT. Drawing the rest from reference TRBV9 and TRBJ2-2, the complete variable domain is DSGVTQTPKHLITATGQRVTLRCSPRSGDLSVYWYQQSLDQGLQFLIQYYNGEERAKGNILERFSAQQFPDLHSELNLSSLELGDSALYFCASSNNRDYPNTGELFFGEGSRLTVL.

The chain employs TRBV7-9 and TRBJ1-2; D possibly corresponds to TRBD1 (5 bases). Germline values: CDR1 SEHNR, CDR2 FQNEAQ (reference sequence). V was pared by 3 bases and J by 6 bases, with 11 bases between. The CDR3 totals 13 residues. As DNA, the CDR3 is TGTGCCAGCAGCTTCTGGGACGAGGATGGCTACACCTTC. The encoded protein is CASSFWDEDGYTF.

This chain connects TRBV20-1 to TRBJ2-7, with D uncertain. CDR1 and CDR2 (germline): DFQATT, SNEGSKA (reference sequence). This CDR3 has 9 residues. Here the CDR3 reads CGVGDEQYF. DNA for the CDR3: TGCGGTGTAGGCGACGAGCAGTACTTC.

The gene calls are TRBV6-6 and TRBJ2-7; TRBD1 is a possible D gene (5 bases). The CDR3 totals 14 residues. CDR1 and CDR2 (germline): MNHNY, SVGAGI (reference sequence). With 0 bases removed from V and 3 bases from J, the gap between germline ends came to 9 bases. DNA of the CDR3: TGTGCCAGCAGTTACTCGAACCAGGGCTACGAGCAGTACTTC. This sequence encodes CASSYSNQGYEQYF.

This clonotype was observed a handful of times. The CDR3 spells CASSQEPGEYEQYF. CDR3 bases: TGCGCCAGCAGCCAAGAACCGGGGGAATACGAGCAGTACTTC. This rearrangement joins TRBV4-1 to TRBJ2-7; weak D call: TRBD2 (6 bases). V was pared by 0 bases and J by 4 bases, with 10 bases between. Per germline, CDR1 MGHRA and CDR2 YSYEKL. The CDR3 is 14 amino acids.

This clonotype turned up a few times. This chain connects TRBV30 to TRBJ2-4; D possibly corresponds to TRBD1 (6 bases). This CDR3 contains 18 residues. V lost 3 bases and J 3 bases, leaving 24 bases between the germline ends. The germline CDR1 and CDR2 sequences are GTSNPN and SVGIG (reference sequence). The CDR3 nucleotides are TGTGCCTGGAGGCTCTCGTTCAGGGGTCCGGTGGTCAAAAACATTCAGTACTTC. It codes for CAWRLSFRGPVVKNIQYF.

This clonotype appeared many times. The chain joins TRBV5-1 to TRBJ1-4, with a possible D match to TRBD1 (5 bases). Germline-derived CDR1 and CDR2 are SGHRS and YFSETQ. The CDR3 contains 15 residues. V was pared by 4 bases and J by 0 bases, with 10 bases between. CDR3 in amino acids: CASSGTTATNEKLFF. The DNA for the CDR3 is TGCGCCAGCAGCGGGACTACCGCAACTAATGAAAAACTGTTTTTT. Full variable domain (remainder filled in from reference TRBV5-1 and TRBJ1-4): KAGVTQTPRYLIKTRGQQVTLSCSPISGHRSVSWYQQTPGQGLQFLFEYFSETQRNKGNFPGRFSGRQFSNSRSEMNVSTLELGDSALYLCASSGTTATNEKLFFGSGTQLSVL.

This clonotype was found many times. CDR3 protein: CATRLGQNTEAFF. As DNA, the CDR3 is TGTGCCACCAGGCTGGGACAGAACACTGAAGCTTTCTTT. This chain links TRBV24-1 with TRBJ1-1, with D tentatively TRBD1 (6 bases). Germline V gene sequence: CDR1 KGHDR, CDR2 SFDVKD. V lost 7 bases, J lost 1 base, and 9 bases lay in between. This CDR3 has 13 residues.

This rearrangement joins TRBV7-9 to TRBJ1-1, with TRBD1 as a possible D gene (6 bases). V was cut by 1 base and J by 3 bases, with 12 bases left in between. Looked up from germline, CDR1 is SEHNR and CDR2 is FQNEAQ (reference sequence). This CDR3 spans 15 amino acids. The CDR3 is CASSLDGGKYTEAFF. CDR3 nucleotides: TGTGCCAGCAGCTTAGATGGGGGCAAGTACACTGAAGCTTTCTTT. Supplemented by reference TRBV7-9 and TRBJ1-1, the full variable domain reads DTGVSQNPRHKITKRGQNVTFRCDPISEHNRLYWYRQTLGQGPEFLTYFQNEAQLEKSRLLSDRFSAERPKGSFSTLEIQRTEQGDSAMYLCASSLDGGKYTEAFFGQGTRLTVV.

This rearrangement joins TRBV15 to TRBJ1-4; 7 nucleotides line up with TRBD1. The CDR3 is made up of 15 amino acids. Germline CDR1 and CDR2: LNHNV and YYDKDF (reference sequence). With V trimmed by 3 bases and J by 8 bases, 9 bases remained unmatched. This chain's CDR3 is CATSSQKGTDEKLFF. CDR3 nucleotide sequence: TGTGCCACCAGCAGCCAAAAAGGGACAGACGAAAAACTGTTTTTT.

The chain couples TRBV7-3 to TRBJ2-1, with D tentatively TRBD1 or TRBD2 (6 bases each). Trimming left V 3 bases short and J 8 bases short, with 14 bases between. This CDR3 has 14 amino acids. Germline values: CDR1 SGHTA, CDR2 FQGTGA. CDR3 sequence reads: CASSLLEGGHEQFF. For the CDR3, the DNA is TGTGCCAGCAGCTTGCTAGAGGGGGGACATGAGCAGTTCTTC.

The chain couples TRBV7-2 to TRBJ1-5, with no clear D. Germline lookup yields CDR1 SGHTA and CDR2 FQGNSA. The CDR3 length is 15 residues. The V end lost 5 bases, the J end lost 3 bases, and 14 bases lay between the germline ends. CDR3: CASSTRGGNNQPQHF. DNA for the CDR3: TGTGCCAGCAGCACACGGGGTGGAAACAATCAGCCCCAGCATTTT.

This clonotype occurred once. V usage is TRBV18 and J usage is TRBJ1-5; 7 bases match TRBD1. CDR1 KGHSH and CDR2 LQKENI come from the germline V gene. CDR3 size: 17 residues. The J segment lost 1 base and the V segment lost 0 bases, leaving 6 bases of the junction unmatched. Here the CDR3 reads CASSPPGGSRSNQPQHF. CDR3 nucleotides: TGTGCCAGCTCACCACCAGGGGGCTCGAGGAGCAATCAGCCCCAGCATTTT.

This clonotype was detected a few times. DNA for the CDR3: TGTGCCAGTAGTATAGGGCCGCGGGAGACCCAGTACTTC. Protein product: CASSIGPRETQYF. V and J are TRBV19 and TRBJ2-5; D ambiguous. This CDR3 has 13 amino acids. The V gene lost 1 base and the J gene lost 5 bases, with 8 bases spanning the gap. Germline V lookup: CDR1 LNHDA, CDR2 SQIVND (reference sequence).